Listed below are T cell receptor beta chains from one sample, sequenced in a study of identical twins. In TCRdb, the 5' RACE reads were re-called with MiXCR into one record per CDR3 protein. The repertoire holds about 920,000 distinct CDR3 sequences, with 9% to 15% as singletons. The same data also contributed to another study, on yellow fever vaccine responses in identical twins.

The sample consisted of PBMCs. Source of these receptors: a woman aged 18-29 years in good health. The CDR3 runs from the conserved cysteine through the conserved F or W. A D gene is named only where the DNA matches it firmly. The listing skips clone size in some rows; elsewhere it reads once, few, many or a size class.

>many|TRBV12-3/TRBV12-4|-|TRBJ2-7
CASSPGLGAYEQYF
TGTGCCAGCAGCCCGGGACTTGGGGCTTACGAGCAGTACTTC
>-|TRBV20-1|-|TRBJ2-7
CSASNDGSGSYEQYF
TGCAGTGCTAGTAATGACGGGAGTGGGTCCTACGAGCAGTACTTC
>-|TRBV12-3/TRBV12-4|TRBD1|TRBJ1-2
CASSSTDRVVDYTF
TGTGCCAGCAGTTCGACCGACAGGGTAGTTGACTACACCTTC
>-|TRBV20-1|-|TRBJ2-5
CSARLGMETQYF
TGCAGTGCTAGACTGGGGATGGAGACCCAGTACTTC
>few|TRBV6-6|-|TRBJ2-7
CASRTPGQYEQYF
TGTGCCAGCAGGACCCCGGGTCAATACGAGCAGTACTTC
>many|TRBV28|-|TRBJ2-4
CASKRGDSKNIQYF
TGTGCCAGCAAGCGCGGGGACTCCAAAAACATTCAGTACTTC
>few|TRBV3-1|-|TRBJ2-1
CASSQLWGKTDYNEQFF
TGTGCCAGCAGCCAATTGTGGGGGAAGACGGACTACAATGAGCAGTTCTTC
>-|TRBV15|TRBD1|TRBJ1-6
CATSRAYPGQGAHSPLHF
TGTGCCACCAGCAGAGCCTACCCGGGACAGGGGGCGCATTCACCCCTCCACTTT
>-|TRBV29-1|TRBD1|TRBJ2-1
CSETGTGGVRVDEQFF
TGCAGCGAGACCGGGACAGGGGGCGTAAGGGTCGATGAGCAGTTCTTC
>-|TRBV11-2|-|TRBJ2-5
CASSLVGPYQETQYF
TGTGCCAGCAGCTTAGTTGGCCCGTACCAAGAGACCCAGTACTTC
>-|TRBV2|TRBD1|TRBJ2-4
CATSPGQGFLLAKNIQYF
TGTGCCACCTCTCCGGGACAGGGCTTTCTTTTAGCCAAAAACATTCAGTACTTC
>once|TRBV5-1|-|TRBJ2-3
CASSPRAADTQYF
TGCGCCAGCAGCCCGAGGGCGGCGGATACGCAGTATTTT
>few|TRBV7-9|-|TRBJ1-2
CASSLGVTGYTF
TGTGCCAGCAGCTTAGGGGTTACTGGCTACACCTTC
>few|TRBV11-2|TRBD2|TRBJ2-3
CASSLEVAGALLDTQYF
TGTGCCAGCAGCTTAGAAGTAGCGGGGGCCTTACTAGATACGCAGTATTTT
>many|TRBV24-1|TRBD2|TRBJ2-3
CATSEIAGTTDTQYF
TGTGCCACCAGTGAAATAGCGGGCACAACAGATACGCAGTATTTT
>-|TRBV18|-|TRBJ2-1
CASSPALMVPIFDEQFF
TGTGCCAGCTCACCGGCCTTGATGGTACCGATATTCGATGAGCAGTTCTTC
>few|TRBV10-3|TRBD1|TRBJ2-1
CAISARDRAIGEQFF
TGTGCCATCAGTGCCCGGGACAGGGCTATTGGTGAGCAGTTCTTC
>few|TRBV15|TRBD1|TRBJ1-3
CATSRGQGPMDTIYF
TGTGCCACCAGCAGGGGACAGGGACCTATGGACACCATATATTTT
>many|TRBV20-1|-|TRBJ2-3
CSAHGVSTDTQYF
TGCAGTGCCCATGGGGTTAGCACAGATACGCAGTATTTT
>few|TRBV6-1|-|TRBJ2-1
CASSPPQGRGNEQFF
TGTGCCAGCAGTCCACCCCAGGGTCGAGGGAATGAGCAGTTCTTC
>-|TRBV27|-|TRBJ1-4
CASSLAWGTTNEKLFF
TGTGCCAGCAGTTTAGCTTGGGGGACAACTAATGAAAAACTGTTTTTT
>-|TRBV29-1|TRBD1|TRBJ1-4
CSVKQGASEKLFF
TGCAGCGTAAAACAGGGGGCTAGTGAAAAACTGTTTTTT
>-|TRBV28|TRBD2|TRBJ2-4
CASSLHWTSGGENIQYF
TGTGCCAGCAGTCTACACTGGACTAGCGGGGGGGAAAACATTCAGTACTTC
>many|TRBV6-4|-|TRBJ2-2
CASSEQGGDDTGELFF
TGTGCCAGCAGTGAGCAGGGGGGAGACGACACCGGGGAGCTGTTTTTT
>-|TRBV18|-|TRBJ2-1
CASSPPGKSYEQFF
TGTGCCAGCTCACCCCCCGGGAAATCATATGAGCAGTTCTTC
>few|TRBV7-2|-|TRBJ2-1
CASSLTGSSNNEQFF
TGTGCCAGCAGCTTAACAGGATCATCGAACAATGAGCAGTTCTTC
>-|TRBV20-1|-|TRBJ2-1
CSARVEPKGGEQFF
TGCAGTGCTAGAGTGGAGCCCAAGGGGGGTGAGCAGTTCTTC
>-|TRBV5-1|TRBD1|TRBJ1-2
CASSSQGALGYTF
TGCGCCAGCAGCTCACAGGGGGCGCTTGGCTACACCTTC
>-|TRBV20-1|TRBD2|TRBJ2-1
CSALIAGEYNEQFF
TGCAGTGCTCTCATAGCGGGAGAATACAATGAGCAGTTCTTC
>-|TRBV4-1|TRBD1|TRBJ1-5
CASSQGPGQGNQPQHF
TGCGCCAGCAGCCAAGGGCCGGGACAGGGCAATCAGCCCCAGCATTTT
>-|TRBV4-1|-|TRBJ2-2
CASSQDRIGSGSGELFF
TGCGCCAGCAGCCAAGATCGGATCGGGAGTGGTTCCGGGGAGCTGTTTTTT
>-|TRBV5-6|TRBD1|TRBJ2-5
CASSYGTGGMTQYF
TGTGCCAGCAGCTACGGGACAGGGGGCATGACCCAGTACTTC
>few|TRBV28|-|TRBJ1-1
CASSLRVDSGTEAFF
TGTGCCAGCAGTTTACGGGTAGATAGTGGCACTGAAGCTTTCTTT
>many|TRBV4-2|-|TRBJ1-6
CASSPSGHSSPLHF
TGTGCCAGCAGCCCGTCGGGACATAGCTCACCCCTCCACTTT
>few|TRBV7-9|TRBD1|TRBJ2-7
CASSNGQESYF
TGTGCCAGCAGCAACGGACAGGAGTCTTACTTC
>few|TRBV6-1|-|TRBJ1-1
CASRGPRQIQMNAFF
TGTGCCAGCAGGGGCCCGAGACAGATTCAGATGAACGCTTTCTTT
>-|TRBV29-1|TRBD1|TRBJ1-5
CSVGTGDNQPQHF
TGCAGCGTGGGGACAGGGGACAATCAGCCCCAGCATTTT
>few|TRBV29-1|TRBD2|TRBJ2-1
CSAALAGVPNEQFF
TGCAGCGCTGCACTAGCGGGAGTTCCCAATGAGCAGTTCTTC
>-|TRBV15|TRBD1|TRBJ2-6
CATSRDTGTGGAGANVLTF
TGTGCCACCAGCAGAGATACCGGGACAGGGGGGGCCGGGGCCAACGTCCTGACTTTC
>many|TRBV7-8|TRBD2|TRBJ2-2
CASTRGGYTGELFF
TGTGCCAGCACCCGCGGGGGGTACACCGGGGAGCTGTTTTTT